This T cell receptor beta chain derives from a study of cytomegalovirus exposure and HLA in healthy donors. The CDR3 contains 14 residues. Per germline, CDR1 MNHEY and CDR2 SVGAGI. The V and J ends lost 6 bases and 1 base, in that order; junction bases with no gene match: 3. In the PCR, 60 Vbeta and 13 Jbeta primers were used. The data were produced by immunoSEQ multiplex PCR, yet TCRdb's version contains in-frame clones alone and is incomplete. The sample has 200,000 to 250,000 clones; the top ten hold roughly 0.98%. Study-wide findings and caveats: The majority of CMV-associated TCR beta chains were reported as apparently HLA-restricted in a later analysis. When the data were analyzed later, several of the most significant clusters appeared to be linked to common viral pathogens. Beyond CMV serostatus, there was no information to go on about immune exposure. Rarity characterized most TCR sequences, yet some public TCRs appeared in many donors.

With respect to this clone: Its antigen is as yet unknown.

The gene calls are TRBV6-5 and TRBJ1-3, with TRBD1 matching over 7 bases. What was sequenced was PBMCs. The TCR was taken from a woman aged 30 to 39 in good health and CMV-seropositive. CDR3 bases: TGTGCCAGCAGACAGGGGTTGTCTGGAAACACCATATATTTT. Amino acid sequence: CASRQGLSGNTIYF.